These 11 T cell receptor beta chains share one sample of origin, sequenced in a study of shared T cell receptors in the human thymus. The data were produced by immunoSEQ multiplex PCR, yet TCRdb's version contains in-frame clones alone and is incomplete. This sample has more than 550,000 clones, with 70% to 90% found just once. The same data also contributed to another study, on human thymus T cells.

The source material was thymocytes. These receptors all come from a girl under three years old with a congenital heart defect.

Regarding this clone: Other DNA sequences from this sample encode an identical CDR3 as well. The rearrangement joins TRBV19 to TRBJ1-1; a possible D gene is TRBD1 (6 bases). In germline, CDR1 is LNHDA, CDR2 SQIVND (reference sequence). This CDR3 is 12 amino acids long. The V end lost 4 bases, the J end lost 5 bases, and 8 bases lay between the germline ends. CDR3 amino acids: CASSRGQTEAFF. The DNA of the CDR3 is TGTGCCAGTAGTAGAGGACAGACTGAAGCTTTCTTT. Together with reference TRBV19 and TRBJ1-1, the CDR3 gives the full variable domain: DGGITQSPKYLFRKEGQNVTLSCEQNLNHDAMYWYRQDPGQGLRLIYYSQIVNDFQKGDIAEGYSVSREKKESFPLTVTSAQKNPTAFYLCASSRGQTEAFFGQGTRLTVV.

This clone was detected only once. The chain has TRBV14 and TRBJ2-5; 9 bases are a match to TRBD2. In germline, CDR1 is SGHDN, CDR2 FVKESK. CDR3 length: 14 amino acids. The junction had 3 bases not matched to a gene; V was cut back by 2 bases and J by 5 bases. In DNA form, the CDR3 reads TGTGCCAGCAGCCAACCTAGCGGGGAGGAGACCCAGTACTTC. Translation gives CASSQPSGEETQYF.

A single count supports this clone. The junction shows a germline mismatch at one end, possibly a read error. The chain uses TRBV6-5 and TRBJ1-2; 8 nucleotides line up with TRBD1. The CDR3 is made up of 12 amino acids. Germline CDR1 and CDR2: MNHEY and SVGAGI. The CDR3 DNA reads TGTGCCAGCGTCGCAGGGGGCTATAGCTACACCTTC. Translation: CASVAGGYSYTF.

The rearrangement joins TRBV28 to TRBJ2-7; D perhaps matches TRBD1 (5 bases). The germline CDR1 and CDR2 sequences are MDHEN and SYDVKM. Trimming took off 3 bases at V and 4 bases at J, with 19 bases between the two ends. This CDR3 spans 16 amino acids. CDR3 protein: CASSFRGHLGFYEQYF. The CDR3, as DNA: TGTGCCAGCAGTTTCCGCGGACACCTTGGCTTTTACGAGCAGTACTTC.

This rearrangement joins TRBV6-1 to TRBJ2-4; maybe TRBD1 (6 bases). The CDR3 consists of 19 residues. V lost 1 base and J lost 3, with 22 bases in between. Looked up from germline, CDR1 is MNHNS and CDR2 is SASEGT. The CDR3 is CASSEGADRLIGYKNIQYF. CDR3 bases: TGTGCCAGCAGTGAAGGTGCTGACAGGTTAATAGGTTACAAAAACATTCAGTACTTC.

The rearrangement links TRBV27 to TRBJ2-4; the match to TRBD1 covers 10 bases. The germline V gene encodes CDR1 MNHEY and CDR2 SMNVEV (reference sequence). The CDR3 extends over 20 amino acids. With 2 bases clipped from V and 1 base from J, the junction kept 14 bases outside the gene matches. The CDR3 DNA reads TGTGCCAGCAGTTTACAGGGACAGGGGAAGAATGGGGCGGCCAAAAACATTCAGTACTTC. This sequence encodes CASSLQGQGKNGAAKNIQYF.

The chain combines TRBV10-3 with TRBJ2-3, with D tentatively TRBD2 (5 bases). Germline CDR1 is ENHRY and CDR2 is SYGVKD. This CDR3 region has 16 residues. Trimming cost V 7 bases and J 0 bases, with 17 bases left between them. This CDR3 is CAITLQSRGSTDTQYF. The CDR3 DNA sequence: TGTGCCATCACCCTCCAGAGCCGGGGAAGCACAGATACGCAGTATTTT.

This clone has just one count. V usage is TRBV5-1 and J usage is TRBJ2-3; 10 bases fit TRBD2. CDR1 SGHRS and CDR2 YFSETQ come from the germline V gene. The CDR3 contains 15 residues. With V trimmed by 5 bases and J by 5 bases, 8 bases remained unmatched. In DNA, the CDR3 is TGCGCCAGCAGAGAAGCGGGGGGGTGGAAAGATACGCAGTATTTT. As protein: CASREAGGWKDTQYF. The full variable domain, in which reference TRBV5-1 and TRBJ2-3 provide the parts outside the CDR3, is KAGVTQTPRYLIKTRGQQVTLSCSPISGHRSVSWYQQTPGQGLQFLFEYFSETQRNKGNFPGRFSGRQFSNSRSEMNVSTLELGDSALYLCASREAGGWKDTQYFGPGTRLTVL.

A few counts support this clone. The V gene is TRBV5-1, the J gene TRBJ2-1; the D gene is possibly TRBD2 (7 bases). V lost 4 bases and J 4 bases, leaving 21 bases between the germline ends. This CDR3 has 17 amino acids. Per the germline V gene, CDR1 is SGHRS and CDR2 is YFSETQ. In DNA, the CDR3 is TGCGCCAGCAGCGAATTCGGGCGGGGGCCCTTTTACAATGAGCAGTTCTTC. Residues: CASSEFGRGPFYNEQFF.

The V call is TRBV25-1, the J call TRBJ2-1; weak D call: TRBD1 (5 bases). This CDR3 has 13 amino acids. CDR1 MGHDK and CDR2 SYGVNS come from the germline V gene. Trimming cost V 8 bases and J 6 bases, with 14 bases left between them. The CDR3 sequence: CASASWGPNEQFF. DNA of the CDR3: TGTGCCAGCGCCTCTTGGGGCCCCAATGAGCAGTTCTTC.

This CDR3 reads CASSAVGSGPRATNEKLFF. DNA of the CDR3: TGTGCCAGCAGCGCGGTTGGGTCTGGTCCTCGGGCAACTAATGAAAAACTGTTTTTT. The V call is TRBV7-6, the J call TRBJ1-4; D is undetermined. The V and J ends lost 5 bases and 0 bases respectively, with 22 bases between them. The germline CDR1 and CDR2 sequences are SGHVS and FNYEAQ. The length of the CDR3 is 19 residues.